The following is a T cell receptor beta chain sequence with its context. The antigen is not known. The PCR ran on 60 Vbeta and 13 Jbeta primers. Only in-frame clones appear in the TCRdb table, and some are missing; sequencing was by immunoSEQ multiplex PCR. The table has some 180,000 clones, under 85% seen once. This specimen comes from a study of cytomegalovirus exposure and HLA in healthy donors. Findings of the study overall: A later analysis found common viral pathogens apparently linked to several of the most significant clusters. Presence/absence analyses assumed roughly uniform sequencing depth across donors.

Trimming took 7 bases from V and 6 from J, leaving 13 bases between them. Germline loops: CDR1 LGHNT, CDR2 FRNRAP. The CDR3 has 13 amino acids. Specimen: PBMCs. This chain connects TRBV12-5 to TRBJ1-5, with a tentative D call TRBD1 (5 bases). This sequence was found in a male donor in good health and CMV-seronegative. This CDR3 reads CASVLQGFQPQHF. CDR3 in DNA: TGTGCTAGTGTCCTCCAGGGTTTTCAGCCCCAGCATTTT.